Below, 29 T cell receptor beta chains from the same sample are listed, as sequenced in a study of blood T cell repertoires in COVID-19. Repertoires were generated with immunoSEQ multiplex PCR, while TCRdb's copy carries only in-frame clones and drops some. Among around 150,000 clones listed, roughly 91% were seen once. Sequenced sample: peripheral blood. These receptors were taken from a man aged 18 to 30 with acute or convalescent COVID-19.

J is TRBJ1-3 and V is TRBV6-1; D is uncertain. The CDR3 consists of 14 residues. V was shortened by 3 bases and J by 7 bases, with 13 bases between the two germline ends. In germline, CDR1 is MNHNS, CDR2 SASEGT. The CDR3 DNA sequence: TGTGCCAGCAGTGACCCAGGTGGTTCCAACACCATATATTTT. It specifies CASSDPGGSNTIYF.

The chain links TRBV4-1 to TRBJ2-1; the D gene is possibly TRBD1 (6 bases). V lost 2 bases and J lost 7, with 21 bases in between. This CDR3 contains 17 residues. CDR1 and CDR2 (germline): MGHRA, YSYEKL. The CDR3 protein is CASSQPSQAGVRNEQFF. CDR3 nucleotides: TGCGCCAGCAGCCAACCTTCTCAGGCAGGGGTTAGAAATGAGCAGTTCTTC.

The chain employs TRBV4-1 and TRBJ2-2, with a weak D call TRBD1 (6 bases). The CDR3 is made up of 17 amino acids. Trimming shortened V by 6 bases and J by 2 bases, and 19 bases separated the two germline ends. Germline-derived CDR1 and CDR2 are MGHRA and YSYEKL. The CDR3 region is CASSLTGFNGNTGELFF. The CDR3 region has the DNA TGCGCCAGCAGTTTAACAGGGTTCAACGGTAACACCGGGGAGCTGTTTTTT.

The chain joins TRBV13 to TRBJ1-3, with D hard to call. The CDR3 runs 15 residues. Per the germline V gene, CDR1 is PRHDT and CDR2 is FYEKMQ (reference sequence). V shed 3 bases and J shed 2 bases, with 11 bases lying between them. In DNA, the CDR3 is TGTGCCAGCAGCTTTGGGAGAGAGCCTGGAAACACCATATATTTT. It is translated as CASSFGREPGNTIYF.

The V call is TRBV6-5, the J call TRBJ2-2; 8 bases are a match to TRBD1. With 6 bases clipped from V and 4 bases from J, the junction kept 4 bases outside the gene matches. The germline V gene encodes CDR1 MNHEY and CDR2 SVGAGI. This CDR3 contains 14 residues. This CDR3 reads CASRDRGPTGELFF. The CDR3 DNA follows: TGTGCCAGCAGAGACAGGGGCCCCACCGGGGAGCTGTTTTTT.

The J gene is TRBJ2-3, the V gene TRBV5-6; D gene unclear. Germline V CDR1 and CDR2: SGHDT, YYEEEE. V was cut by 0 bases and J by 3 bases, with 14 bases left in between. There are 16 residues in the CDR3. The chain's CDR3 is CASSLAYGQKTDTQYF. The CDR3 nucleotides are TGTGCCAGCAGCTTGGCGTATGGGCAGAAAACAGATACGCAGTATTTT. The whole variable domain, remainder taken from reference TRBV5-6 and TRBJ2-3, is DAGVTQSPTHLIKTRGQQVTLRCSPKSGHDTVSWYQQALGQGPQFIFQYYEEEERQRGNFPDRFSGHQFPNYSSELNVNALLLGDSALYLCASSLAYGQKTDTQYFGPGTRLTVL.

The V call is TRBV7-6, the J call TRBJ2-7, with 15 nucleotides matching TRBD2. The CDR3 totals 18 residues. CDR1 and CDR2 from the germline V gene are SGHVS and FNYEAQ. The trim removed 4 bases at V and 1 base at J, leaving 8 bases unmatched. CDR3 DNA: TGTGCCAGCAGCTCAGGACTAGCGGGAGGGTTCGTTTCCTACGAGCAGTACTTC. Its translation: CASSSGLAGGFVSYEQYF.

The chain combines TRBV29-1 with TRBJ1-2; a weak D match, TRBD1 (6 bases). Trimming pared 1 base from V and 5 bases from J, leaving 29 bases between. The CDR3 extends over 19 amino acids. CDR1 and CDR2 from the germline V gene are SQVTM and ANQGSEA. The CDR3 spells CSVEGRGHQTTSQEYGYTF. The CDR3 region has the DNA TGCAGCGTTGAAGGCAGGGGTCATCAAACTACGTCCCAGGAATATGGCTACACCTTC.

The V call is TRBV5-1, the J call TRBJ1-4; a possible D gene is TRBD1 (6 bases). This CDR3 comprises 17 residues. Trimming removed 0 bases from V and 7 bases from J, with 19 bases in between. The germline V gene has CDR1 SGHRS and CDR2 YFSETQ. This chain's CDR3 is CASSLEPPTGTGEKLFF. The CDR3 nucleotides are TGCGCCAGCAGCTTGGAACCTCCGACAGGCACGGGTGAAAAACTGTTTTTT.

The CDR3 loop is CASSQGEPRGNEQFF. The CDR3 nucleotides read TGTGCCAGCAGCCAAGGAGAACCCCGGGGTAATGAGCAGTTCTTC. The genes are TRBV4-2 and TRBJ2-1; a possible D gene is TRBD2 (5 bases). The V gene's germline CDR1 is LGHNA and CDR2 YNFKEQ. The length of the CDR3 is 15 residues. Trimming shortened V by 1 base and J by 7 bases, and 14 bases separated the two germline ends.

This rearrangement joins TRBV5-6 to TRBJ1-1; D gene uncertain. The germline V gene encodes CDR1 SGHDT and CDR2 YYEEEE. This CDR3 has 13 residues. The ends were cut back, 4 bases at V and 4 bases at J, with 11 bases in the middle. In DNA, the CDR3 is TGTGCCAGCAGCCATAATGGCGGCACTGAAGCTTTCTTT. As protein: CASSHNGGTEAFF.

CDR3 in amino acids: CASSEVGRGPDEQYF. The CDR3 coding sequence is TGTGCCAGCAGCGAAGTCGGCAGGGGGCCAGACGAGCAGTACTTC. This chain joins TRBV9 and TRBJ2-7; TRBD1 matches 8 bases. The V gene end was trimmed by 3 bases and the J gene end by 5 bases; junction bases not matched to a gene: 10. The CDR3 totals 15 residues. Per germline, CDR1 SGDLS and CDR2 YYNGEE.

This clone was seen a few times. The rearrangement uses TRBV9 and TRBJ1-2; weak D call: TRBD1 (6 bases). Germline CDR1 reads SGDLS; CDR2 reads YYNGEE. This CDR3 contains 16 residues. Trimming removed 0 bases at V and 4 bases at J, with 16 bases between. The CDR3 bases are TGTGCCAGCAGCGTAGCTACGGGGGGCGCTTCCTATGGCTACACCTTC. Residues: CASSVATGGASYGYTF.

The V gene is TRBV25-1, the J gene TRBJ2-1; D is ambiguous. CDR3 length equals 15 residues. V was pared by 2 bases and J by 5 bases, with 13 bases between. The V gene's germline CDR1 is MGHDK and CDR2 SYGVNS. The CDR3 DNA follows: TGTGCCAGCAGTGAACCCGCCAGGTCTGACAATGAGCAGTTCTTC. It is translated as CASSEPARSDNEQFF.

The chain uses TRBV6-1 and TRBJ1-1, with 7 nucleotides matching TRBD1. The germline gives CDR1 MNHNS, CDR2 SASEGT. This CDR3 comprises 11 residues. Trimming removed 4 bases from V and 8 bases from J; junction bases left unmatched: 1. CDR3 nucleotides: TGTGCCAGCAGTGCGACAGGGGAAGCTTTCTTT. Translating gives CASSATGEAFF.

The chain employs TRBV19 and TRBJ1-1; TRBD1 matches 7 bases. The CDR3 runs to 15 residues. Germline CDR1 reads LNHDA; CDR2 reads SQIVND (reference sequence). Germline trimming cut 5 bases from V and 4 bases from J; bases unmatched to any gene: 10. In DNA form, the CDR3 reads TGTGCCAGTAGTGTAACAGGGGAATTGAGCACTGAAGCTTTCTTT. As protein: CASSVTGELSTEAFF.

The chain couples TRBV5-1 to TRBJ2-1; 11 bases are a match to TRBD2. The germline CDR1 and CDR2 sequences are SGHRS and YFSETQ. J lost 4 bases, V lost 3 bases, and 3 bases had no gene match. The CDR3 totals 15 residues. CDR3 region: CASSSLAGGYNEQFF. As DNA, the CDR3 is TGCGCCAGCAGCTCCCTAGCGGGGGGATACAATGAGCAGTTCTTC.

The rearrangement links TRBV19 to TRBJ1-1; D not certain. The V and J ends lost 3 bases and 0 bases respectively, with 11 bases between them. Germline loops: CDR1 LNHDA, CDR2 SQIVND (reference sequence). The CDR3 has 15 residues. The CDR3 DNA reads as TGTGCCAGTAGTATTATTGAACAAGTGAACACTGAAGCTTTCTTT. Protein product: CASSIIEQVNTEAFF.

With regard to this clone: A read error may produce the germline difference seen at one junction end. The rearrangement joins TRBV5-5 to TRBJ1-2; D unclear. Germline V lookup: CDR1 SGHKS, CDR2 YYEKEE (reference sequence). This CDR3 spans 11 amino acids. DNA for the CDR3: TGTGCCAACAGCCCCCGCTATGGCTACACCTTC. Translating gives CANSPRYGYTF.

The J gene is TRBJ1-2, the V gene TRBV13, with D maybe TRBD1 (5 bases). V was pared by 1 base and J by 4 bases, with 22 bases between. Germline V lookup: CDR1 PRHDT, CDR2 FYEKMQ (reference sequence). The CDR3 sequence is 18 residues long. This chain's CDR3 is CASSLAGLTQGNAYGYTF. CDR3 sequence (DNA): TGTGCCAGCAGCTTAGCCGGTTTAACGCAGGGTAACGCCTATGGCTACACCTTC.

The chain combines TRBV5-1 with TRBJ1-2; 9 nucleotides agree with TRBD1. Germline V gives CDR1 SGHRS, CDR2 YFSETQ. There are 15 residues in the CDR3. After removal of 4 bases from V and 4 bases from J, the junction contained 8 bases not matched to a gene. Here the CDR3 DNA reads TGCGCCAGCAGCGCGACAGGGGGAATAGGCTATGGCTACACCTTC. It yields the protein CASSATGGIGYGYTF.

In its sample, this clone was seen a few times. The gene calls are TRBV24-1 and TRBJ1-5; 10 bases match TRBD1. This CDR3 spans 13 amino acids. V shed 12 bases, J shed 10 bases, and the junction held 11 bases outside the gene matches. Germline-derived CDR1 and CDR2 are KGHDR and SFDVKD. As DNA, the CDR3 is TGTGCCTCCCAACAGACAGGGGGCCTACCCCAGCATTTT. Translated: CASQQTGGLPQHF.

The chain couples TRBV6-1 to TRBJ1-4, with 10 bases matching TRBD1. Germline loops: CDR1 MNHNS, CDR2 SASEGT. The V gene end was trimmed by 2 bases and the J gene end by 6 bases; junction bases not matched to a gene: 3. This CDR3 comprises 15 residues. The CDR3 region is CASSETGTGDEKLFF. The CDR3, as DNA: TGTGCCAGCAGTGAAACCGGGACAGGGGATGAAAAACTGTTTTTT.

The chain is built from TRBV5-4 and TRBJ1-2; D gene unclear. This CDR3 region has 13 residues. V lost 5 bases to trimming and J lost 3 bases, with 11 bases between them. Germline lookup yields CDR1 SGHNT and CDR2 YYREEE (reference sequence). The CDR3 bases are TGTGCCAGCAGAAGAGGGCTGGACTATGGCTACACCTTC. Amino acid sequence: CASRRGLDYGYTF. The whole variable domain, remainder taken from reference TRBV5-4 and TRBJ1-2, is ETGVTQSPTHLIKTRGQQVTLRCSSQSGHNTVSWYQQALGQGPQFIFQYYREEENGRGNFPPRFSGLQFPNYSSELNVNALELDDSALYLCASRRGLDYGYTFGSGTRLTVV.

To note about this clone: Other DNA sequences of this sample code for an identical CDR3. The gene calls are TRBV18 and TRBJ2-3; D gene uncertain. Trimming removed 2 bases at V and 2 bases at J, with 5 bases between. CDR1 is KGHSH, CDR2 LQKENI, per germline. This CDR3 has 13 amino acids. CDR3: CASSPSLTDTQYF. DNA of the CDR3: TGTGCCAGCTCACCATCTCTCACAGATACGCAGTATTTT.

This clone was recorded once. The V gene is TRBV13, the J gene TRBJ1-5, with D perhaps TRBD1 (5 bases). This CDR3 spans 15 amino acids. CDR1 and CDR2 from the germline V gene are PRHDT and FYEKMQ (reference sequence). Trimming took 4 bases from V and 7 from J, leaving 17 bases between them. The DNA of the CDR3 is TGTGCCAGCAGCTCGGGCAGGGAGGGTTGGCAGCCCCAGCATTTT. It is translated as CASSSGREGWQPQHF.

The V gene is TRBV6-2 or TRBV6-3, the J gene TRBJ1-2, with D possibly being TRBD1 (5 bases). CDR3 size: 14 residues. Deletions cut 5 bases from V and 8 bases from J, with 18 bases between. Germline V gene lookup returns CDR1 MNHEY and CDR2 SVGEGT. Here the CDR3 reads CASSPRQVGGGYTF. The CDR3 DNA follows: TGTGCCAGCAGTCCCCGCCAGGTCGGGGGGGGCTACACCTTC.

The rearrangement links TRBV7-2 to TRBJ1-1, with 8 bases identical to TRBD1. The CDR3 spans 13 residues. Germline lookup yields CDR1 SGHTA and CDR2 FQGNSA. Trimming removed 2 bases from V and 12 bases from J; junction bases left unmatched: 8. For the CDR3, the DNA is TGTGCCAGCAGCTTAAGGGCAGGGGGCGGATCTTTCTTT. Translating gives CASSLRAGGGSFF.

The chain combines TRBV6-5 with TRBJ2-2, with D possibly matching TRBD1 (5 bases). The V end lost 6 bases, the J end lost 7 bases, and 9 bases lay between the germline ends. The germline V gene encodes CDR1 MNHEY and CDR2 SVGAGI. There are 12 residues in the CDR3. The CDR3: CASSREIGELFF. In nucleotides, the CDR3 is TGTGCCAGCAGCAGGGAAATCGGGGAGCTGTTTTTT.